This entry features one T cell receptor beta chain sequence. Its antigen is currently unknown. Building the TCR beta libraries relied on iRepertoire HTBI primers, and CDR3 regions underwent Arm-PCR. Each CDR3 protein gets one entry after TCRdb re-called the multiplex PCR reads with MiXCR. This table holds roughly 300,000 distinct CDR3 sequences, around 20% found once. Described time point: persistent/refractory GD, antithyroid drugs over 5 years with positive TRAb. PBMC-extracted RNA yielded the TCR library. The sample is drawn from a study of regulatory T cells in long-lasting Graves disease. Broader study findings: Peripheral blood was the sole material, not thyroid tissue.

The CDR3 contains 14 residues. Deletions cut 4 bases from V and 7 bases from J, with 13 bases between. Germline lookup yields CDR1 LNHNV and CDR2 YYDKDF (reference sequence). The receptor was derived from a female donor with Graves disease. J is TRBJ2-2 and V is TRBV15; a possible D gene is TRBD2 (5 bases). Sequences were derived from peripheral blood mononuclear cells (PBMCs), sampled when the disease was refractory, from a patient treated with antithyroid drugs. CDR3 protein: CATSMRARIGELFF. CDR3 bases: TGTGCCACCAGCATGAGGGCGCGGATCGGGGAGCTGTTTTTT.